This T cell receptor (beta chain) was observed in a study of blood T cell repertoires in COVID-19. This CDR3 has 16 residues. The ends lost 2 bases at V and 0 bases at J; junction bases unmatched: 6. Per the germline V gene, CDR1 is LNHDA and CDR2 is SQIVND (reference sequence). The assay was immunoSEQ multiplex PCR, and TCRdb's table has in-frame clones only and misses some. The data contain about 370,000 clones, 80% to 90% of them singletons. The clonotype originates from a man aged 18 to 29 who had recovered from COVID-19. Sequencing input: PBMCs or T cells enriched from blood (not recorded which). The rearrangement uses TRBV19 and TRBJ1-2, with 7 bases matching TRBD1. CDR3 protein: CASSIIGTDANYGYTF. The CDR3 DNA is TGTGCCAGTAGTATAATCGGGACAGATGCTAACTATGGCTACACCTTC. The full variable domain, its missing parts supplied by reference TRBV19 and TRBJ1-2, is DGGITQSPKYLFRKEGQNVTLSCEQNLNHDAMYWYRQDPGQGLRLIYYSQIVNDFQKGDIAEGYSVSREKKESFPLTVTSAQKNPTAFYLCASSIIGTDANYGYTFGSGTRLTVV.